This T cell receptor beta chain was identified in a study of blood T cell repertoires in COVID-19. Here immunoSEQ multiplex PCR was the method, and the copy in TCRdb shows in-frame clones only, minus some. The table lists 64,000 or so clones, 82% of them singletons, with 10% to 15% in the top ten. What was sequenced was peripheral blood. The TCR sequence derives from a human donor in a cohort sampled during active COVID-19.

The CDR3 region is CASNSRSSYNEQFF. The CDR3 DNA reads TGCGCCAGCAACTCGAGGAGCTCCTACAATGAGCAGTTCTTC. V and J are TRBV5-1 and TRBJ2-1; no clear D gene. Trimming left V 6 bases short and J 0 bases short, with 10 bases between. The CDR3 is made up of 14 amino acids. CDR1 is SGHRS, CDR2 YFSETQ, per germline.